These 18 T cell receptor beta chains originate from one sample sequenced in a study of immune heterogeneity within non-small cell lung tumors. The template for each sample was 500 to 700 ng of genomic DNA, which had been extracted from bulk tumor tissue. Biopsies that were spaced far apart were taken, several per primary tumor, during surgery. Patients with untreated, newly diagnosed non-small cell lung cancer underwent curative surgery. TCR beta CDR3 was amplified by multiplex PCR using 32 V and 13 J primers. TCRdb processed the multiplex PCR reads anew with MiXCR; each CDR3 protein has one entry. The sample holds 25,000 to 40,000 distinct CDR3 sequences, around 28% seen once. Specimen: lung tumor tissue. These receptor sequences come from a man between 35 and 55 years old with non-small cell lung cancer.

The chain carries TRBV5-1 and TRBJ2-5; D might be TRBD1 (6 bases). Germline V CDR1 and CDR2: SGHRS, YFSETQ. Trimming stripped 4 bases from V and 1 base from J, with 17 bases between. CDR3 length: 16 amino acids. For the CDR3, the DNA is TGCGCCAGCAGCCCCAACAAACAGGGTTCCCAAGAGACCCAGTACTTC. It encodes CASSPNKQGSQETQYF.

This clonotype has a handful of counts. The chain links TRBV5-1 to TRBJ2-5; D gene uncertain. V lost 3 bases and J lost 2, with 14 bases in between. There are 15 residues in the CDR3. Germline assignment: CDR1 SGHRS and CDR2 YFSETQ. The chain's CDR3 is CASSYEPGHQETQYF. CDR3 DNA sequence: TGCGCCAGCAGCTACGAGCCTGGGCATCAAGAGACCCAGTACTTC.

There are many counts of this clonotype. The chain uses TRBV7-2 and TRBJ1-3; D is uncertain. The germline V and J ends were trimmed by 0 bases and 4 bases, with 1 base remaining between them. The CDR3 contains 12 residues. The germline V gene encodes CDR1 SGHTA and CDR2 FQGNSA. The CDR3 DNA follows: TGTGCCAGCAGCTTAGCGGGAAACACCATATATTTT. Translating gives CASSLAGNTIYF. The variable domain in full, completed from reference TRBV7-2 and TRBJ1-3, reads GAGVSQSPSNKVTEKGKDVELRCDPISGHTALYWYRQSLGQGLEFLIYFQGNSAPDKSGLPSDRFSAERTGGSVSTLTIQRTQQEDSAVYLCASSLAGNTIYFGEGSWLTVV.

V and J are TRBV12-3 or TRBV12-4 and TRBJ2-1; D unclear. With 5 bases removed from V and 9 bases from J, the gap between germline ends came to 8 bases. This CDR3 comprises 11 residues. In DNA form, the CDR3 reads TGTGCCAGCAGTCAAAGCATTGAGCAGTTCTTC. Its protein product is CASSQSIEQFF.

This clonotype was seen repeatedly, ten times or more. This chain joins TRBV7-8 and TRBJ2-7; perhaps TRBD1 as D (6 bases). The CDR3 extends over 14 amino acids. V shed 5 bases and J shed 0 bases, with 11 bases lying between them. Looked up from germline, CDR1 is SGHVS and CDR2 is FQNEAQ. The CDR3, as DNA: TGTGCCAGCAGCCGACAGGCCAACTCCTACGAGCAGTACTTC. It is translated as CASSRQANSYEQYF.

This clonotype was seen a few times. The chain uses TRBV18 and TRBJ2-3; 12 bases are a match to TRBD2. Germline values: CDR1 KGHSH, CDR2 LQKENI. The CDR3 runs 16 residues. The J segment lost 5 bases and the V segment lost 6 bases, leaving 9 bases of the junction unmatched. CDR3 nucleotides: TGTGCCAGCTCCAGAAGGCTAGCGGGAGGGGAAGATACGCAGTATTTT. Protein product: CASSRRLAGGEDTQYF.

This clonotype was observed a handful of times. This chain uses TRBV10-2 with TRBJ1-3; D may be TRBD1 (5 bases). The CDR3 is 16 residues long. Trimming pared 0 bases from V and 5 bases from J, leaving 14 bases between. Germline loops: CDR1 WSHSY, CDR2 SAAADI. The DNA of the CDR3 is TGCGCCAGCAGTGAGTCTGTATCGGGGACTCGAAACACCATATATTTT. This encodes CASSESVSGTRNTIYF.

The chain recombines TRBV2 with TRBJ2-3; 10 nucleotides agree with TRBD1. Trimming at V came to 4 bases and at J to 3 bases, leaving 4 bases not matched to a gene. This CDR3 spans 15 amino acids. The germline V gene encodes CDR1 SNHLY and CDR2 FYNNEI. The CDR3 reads CASSAPGQGTDTQYF. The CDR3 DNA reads TGTGCCAGCAGTGCCCCGGGACAGGGGACAGATACGCAGTATTTT.

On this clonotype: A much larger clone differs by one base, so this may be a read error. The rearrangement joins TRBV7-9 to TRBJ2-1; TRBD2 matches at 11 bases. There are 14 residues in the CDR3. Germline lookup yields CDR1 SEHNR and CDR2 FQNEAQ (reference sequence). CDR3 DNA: TGTGCCAGCGGTCTTAGCGGGAGGGCTAATGAGCAGCTCTTC. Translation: CASGLSGRANEQLF.

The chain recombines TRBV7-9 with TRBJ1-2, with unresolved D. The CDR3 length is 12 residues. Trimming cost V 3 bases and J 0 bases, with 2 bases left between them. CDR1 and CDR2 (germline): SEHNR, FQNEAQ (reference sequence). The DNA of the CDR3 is TGTGCCAGCAGCTTTACTAACTATGGCTACACCTTC. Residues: CASSFTNYGYTF. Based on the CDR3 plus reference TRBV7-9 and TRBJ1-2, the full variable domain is DTGVSQNPRHKITKRGQNVTFRCDPISEHNRLYWYRQTLGQGPEFLTYFQNEAQLEKSRLLSDRFSAERPKGSFSTLEIQRTEQGDSAMYLCASSFTNYGYTFGSGTRLTVV.

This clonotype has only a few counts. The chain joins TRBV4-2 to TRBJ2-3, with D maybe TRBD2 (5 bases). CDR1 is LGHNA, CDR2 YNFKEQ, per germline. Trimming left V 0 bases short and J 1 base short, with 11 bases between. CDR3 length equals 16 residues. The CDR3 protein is CASSQDGKAGTDTQYF. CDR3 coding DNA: TGTGCCAGCAGCCAAGATGGTAAAGCGGGCACAGATACGCAGTATTTT.

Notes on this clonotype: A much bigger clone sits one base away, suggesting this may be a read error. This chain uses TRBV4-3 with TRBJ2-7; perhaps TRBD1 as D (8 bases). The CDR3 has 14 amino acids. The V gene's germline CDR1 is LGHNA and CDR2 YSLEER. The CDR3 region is CASGHVQGGYEQYF. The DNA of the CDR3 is TGCGCCAGCGGCCACGTACAGGGGGGGTACGAGCAGTACTTC.

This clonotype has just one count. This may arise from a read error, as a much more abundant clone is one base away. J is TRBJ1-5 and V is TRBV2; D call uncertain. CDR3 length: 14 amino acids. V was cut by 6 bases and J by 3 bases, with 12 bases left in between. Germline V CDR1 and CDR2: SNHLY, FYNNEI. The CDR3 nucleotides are TGTGCCAGCAGCCCGGGAAACCCCAATCAGCCCCAGCATTTT. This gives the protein CASSPGNPNQPQHF.

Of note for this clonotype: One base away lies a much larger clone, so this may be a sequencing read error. The CDR3 DNA is TGTGCCAGCAGTGAAGCACTCATGTTGAGCCGTGGCTACACCTTC. The encoded protein is CASSEALMLSRGYTF. The chain recombines TRBV6-1 with TRBJ1-2; D not certain. This CDR3 has 15 amino acids. Per the germline V gene, CDR1 is MNHNS and CDR2 is SASEGT. With 0 bases removed from V and 7 bases from J, the gap between germline ends came to 15 bases.

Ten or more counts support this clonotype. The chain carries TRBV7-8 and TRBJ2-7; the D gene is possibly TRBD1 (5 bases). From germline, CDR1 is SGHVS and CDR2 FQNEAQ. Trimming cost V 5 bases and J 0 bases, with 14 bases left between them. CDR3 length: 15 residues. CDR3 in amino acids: CASSLRQTPSYEQYF. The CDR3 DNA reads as TGTGCCAGCAGCCTGAGACAGACCCCCTCCTACGAGCAGTACTTC.

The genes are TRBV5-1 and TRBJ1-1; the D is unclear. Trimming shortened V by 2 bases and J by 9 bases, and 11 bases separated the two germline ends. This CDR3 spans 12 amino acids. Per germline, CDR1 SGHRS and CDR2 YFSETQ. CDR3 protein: CASSLSESKAFF. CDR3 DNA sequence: TGCGCCAGCAGCTTATCCGAAAGTAAAGCTTTCTTT.

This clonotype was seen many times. CDR3 sequence reads: CSARVAVGGYTF. CDR3 in DNA: TGCAGTGCTAGAGTGGCGGTGGGAGGCTACACCTTC. The chain recombines TRBV20-1 with TRBJ1-2; no clear D. CDR1 and CDR2 (germline): DFQATT, SNEGSKA (reference sequence). The CDR3 runs to 12 residues. Trimming removed 1 base from V and 8 bases from J, with 11 bases in between.

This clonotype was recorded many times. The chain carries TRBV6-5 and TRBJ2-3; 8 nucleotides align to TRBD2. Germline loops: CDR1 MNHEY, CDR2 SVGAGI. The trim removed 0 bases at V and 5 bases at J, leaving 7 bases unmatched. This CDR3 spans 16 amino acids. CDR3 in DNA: TGTGCCAGCAGTTACTCGAAAACGGGAGGGGGAGATACGCAGTATTTT. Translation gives CASSYSKTGGGDTQYF.